These 25 T cell receptor beta chains came from one sample sequenced in a study of regulatory T cells in long-lasting Graves disease. Combining iRepertoire HTBI primers with Arm-PCR of CDR3 regions, the authors built TCR beta libraries. TCRdb re-analysed the multiplex PCR reads in MiXCR, keeping a single row per CDR3 protein. The sample contains 350,000 to 450,000 distinct CDR3 sequences, 21% of which appear only once. Time point described: persistent/refractory GD, antithyroid drugs over 5 years with positive TRAb. From PBMCs, RNA was extracted and then used to make the TCR library. Here the sequenced sample was peripheral blood mononuclear cells (PBMCs), taken when the disease was refractory, from a patient treated with antithyroid drugs. These receptors came from a female donor with Graves disease.

This clonotype was seen a few times. The chain uses TRBV27 and TRBJ1-4; 10 bases map to TRBD1. CDR3 length: 15 residues. V was clipped by 3 bases and J by 8 bases; unmatched bases: 6. The germline CDR1 and CDR2 sequences are MNHEY and SMNVEV (reference sequence). CDR3 protein: CASSLTGTGVEKLFF. In DNA form, the CDR3 reads TGTGCCAGCAGTTTGACCGGGACAGGGGTCGAAAAACTGTTTTTT.

The chain uses TRBV10-3 and TRBJ2-3; unclear D gene. Germline loops: CDR1 ENHRY, CDR2 SYGVKD. The V end was cut by 0 bases, the J end by 3 bases, with 7 bases between. The CDR3 contains 14 residues. The chain's CDR3 is CAISESSPTDTQYF. DNA for the CDR3: TGTGCCATCAGTGAGTCGAGTCCAACAGATACGCAGTATTTT.

The CDR3 protein is CSARDRKGNTDTQYF. The CDR3 DNA reads as TGCAGTGCTAGAGATCGTAAAGGGAACACAGATACGCAGTATTTT. The genes are TRBV20-1 and TRBJ2-3, with no clear D. This CDR3 is 15 amino acids long. Trimming cost V 0 bases and J 2 bases, with 12 bases left between them. Germline CDR1 reads DFQATT; CDR2 reads SNEGSKA (reference sequence).

This clonotype was detected a few times. V usage is TRBV6-2 or TRBV6-3 and J usage is TRBJ1-5; 11 positions agree with TRBD1. Germline V CDR1 and CDR2: MNHEY, SVGEGT. Trimming cost V 5 bases and J 7 bases; bases outside gene matches: 7. The CDR3 loop spans 15 amino acids. The CDR3 here is CASSEGQGAIQPQHF. CDR3 bases: TGTGCCAGCAGTGAAGGACAGGGGGCTATACAGCCCCAGCATTTT.

This clonotype appeared many times. The V gene is TRBV28, the J gene TRBJ1-1, with 9 bases aligning to TRBD1. The CDR3 totals 14 residues. CDR1 MDHEN and CDR2 SYDVKM come from the germline V gene. V was clipped by 7 bases and J by 5 bases; unmatched bases: 8. Here the CDR3 DNA reads TGTGCCAGCATCCGACAGGGGGTAGGGACTGAAGCTTTCTTT. It translates to CASIRQGVGTEAFF.

This clonotype came up many times. V is TRBV6-2 or TRBV6-3 and J is TRBJ2-7; TRBD2 agrees at 11 bases. J gave up 2 bases and V 7 bases, and 4 bases lay outside the gene matches. CDR3 length equals 14 residues. CDR1 and CDR2 from the germline V gene are MNHEY and SVGEGT. The CDR3, as DNA: TGTGCCAGCAACCCGGGACTAGCGGCCTACGAGCAGTACTTC. Translation gives CASNPGLAAYEQYF.

This clonotype turned up a few times. The chain employs TRBV7-9 and TRBJ1-5; TRBD1 matches 8 bases. Trimming cost V 3 bases and J 7 bases; bases outside gene matches: 11. CDR3 length: 16 residues. CDR1 is SEHNR, CDR2 FQNEAQ, per germline (reference sequence). CDR3 in amino acids: CASSLTTPGGQQPQHF. Here the CDR3 DNA reads TGTGCCAGCAGCTTGACAACGCCAGGGGGCCAGCAGCCCCAGCATTTT.

The table lists this clonotype with many counts. This chain joins TRBV20-1 and TRBJ2-7; D remains unclear. The V and J ends lost 6 bases and 3 bases respectively, with 15 bases between them. Germline V gene lookup returns CDR1 DFQATT and CDR2 SNEGSKA (reference sequence). The CDR3 covers 13 residues. As DNA, the CDR3 is TGCAGTGCCCAAGACTCTCCGCACTACGAGCAGTACTTC. Translation: CSAQDSPHYEQYF.

This clonotype was recorded at least ten times. The chain couples TRBV28 to TRBJ2-7; D call uncertain. CDR1 and CDR2 from the germline V gene are MDHEN and SYDVKM. This CDR3 is 13 amino acids long. V gave up 8 bases and J gave up 9 bases, with 20 bases separating them. CDR3 protein: CASGERVDTGQYF. The CDR3 nucleotides read TGTGCCAGCGGAGAAAGGGTGGATACTGGGCAGTACTTC.

This clonotype has a handful of counts. The V gene is TRBV19, the J gene TRBJ1-4, with D hard to call. The CDR3 extends over 17 amino acids. Trimming pared 7 bases from V and 0 bases from J, leaving 18 bases between. Germline V CDR1 and CDR2: LNHDA, SQIVND (reference sequence). The CDR3, as DNA: TGTGCCAGTACCCCCAAGGAATATTCGGCAACTAATGAAAAACTGTTTTTT. Amino acid sequence: CASTPKEYSATNEKLFF.

The genes are TRBV19 and TRBJ2-5, with TRBD2 as a possible D gene (6 bases). The germline gives CDR1 LNHDA, CDR2 SQIVND (reference sequence). The CDR3 is made up of 13 amino acids. The germline V and J ends were trimmed by 6 bases and 5 bases, with 13 bases remaining between them. The CDR3 sequence: CASSTGRTETQYF. The CDR3 DNA is TGTGCCAGTAGCACGGGGAGGACGGAGACCCAGTACTTC. Combining the CDR3 with reference TRBV19 and TRBJ2-5 gives the whole variable domain DGGITQSPKYLFRKEGQNVTLSCEQNLNHDAMYWYRQDPGQGLRLIYYSQIVNDFQKGDIAEGYSVSREKKESFPLTVTSAQKNPTAFYLCASSTGRTETQYFGPGTRLLVL.

This clonotype was observed many times. The chain is built from TRBV28 and TRBJ2-7; TRBD1 is a possible D gene (6 bases). The CDR3 spans 15 residues. V dropped 6 bases and J dropped 3 bases, with 18 bases sitting between them. From germline, CDR1 is MDHEN and CDR2 SYDVKM. CDR3 sequence: CASSLGQGWIYEQYF. The CDR3 DNA sequence: TGTGCCAGCAGCCTCGGTCAGGGGTGGATCTACGAGCAGTACTTC.

The rearrangement joins TRBV9 to TRBJ2-5; TRBD1 matches 7 bases. CDR1 is SGDLS and CDR2 is YYNGEE in the germline V gene. V dropped 0 bases and J dropped 5; count of bases not matched to a gene: 16. This CDR3 is 18 amino acids long. The CDR3 spells CASSVGPGGRGSKETQYF. Here the CDR3 DNA reads TGTGCCAGCAGCGTAGGCCCAGGGGGTAGGGGTTCGAAGGAGACCCAGTACTTC.

The sample holds a few counts of this clonotype. The J gene is TRBJ1-1, the V gene TRBV19, with 9 bases aligning to TRBD1. J gave up 5 bases and V 7 bases, and 14 bases lay outside the gene matches. CDR1 is LNHDA and CDR2 is SQIVND in the germline V gene (reference sequence). This CDR3 has 16 amino acids. This CDR3 reads CASKSTGTGFGTEAFF. CDR3 in DNA: TGTGCCAGTAAATCCACCGGGACAGGGTTTGGGACTGAAGCTTTCTTT. Full variable domain (missing parts from reference TRBV19 and TRBJ1-1): DGGITQSPKYLFRKEGQNVTLSCEQNLNHDAMYWYRQDPGQGLRLIYYSQIVNDFQKGDIAEGYSVSREKKESFPLTVTSAQKNPTAFYLCASKSTGTGFGTEAFFGQGTRLTVV.

This clonotype was seen repeatedly, ten times or more. The chain joins TRBV28 to TRBJ2-7, with 10 bases that match TRBD2. The ends lost 1 base at V and 2 bases at J; junction bases unmatched: 8. This CDR3 comprises 17 residues. CDR1 MDHEN and CDR2 SYDVKM come from the germline V gene. CDR3 nucleotides: TGTGCCAGCAGTTTATTGTCGGGACTAGCGAAGACCTACGAGCAGTACTTC. It codes for CASSLLSGLAKTYEQYF.

At least ten counts were recorded for this clonotype. The CDR3 protein is CASTPRRQINGNTIYF. CDR3 coding DNA: TGTGCCAGCACCCCCAGGCGTCAAATAAACGGAAACACCATATATTTT. V usage is TRBV12-3 or TRBV12-4 and J usage is TRBJ1-3; no clear D. This CDR3 has 16 residues. The V gene lost 7 bases and the J gene lost 4 bases, with 20 bases spanning the gap.

About this clonotype: Just one base apart from a much larger clone, this may be a read error. The chain combines TRBV11-2 with TRBJ1-4; D unresolved. The CDR3 spans 12 residues. The germline CDR1 and CDR2 sequences are SGHAT and FQNNGV. V dropped 4 bases and J dropped 8 bases, with 8 bases sitting between them. This chain's CDR3 is CASSWDGEKLFF. CDR3 DNA: TGTGCCAGCAGCTGGGATGGCGAAAAACTGTTTTTT.

The chain uses TRBV12-3 or TRBV12-4 and TRBJ2-1, with D perhaps matching TRBD2 (5 bases). The CDR3 is made up of 12 amino acids. Trimming removed 9 bases from V and 6 bases from J, with 12 bases in between. CDR3 coding DNA: TGTGCCAGTTTGGCGGGTGCCAATGAGCAGTTCTTC. Amino acid sequence: CASLAGANEQFF.

This clonotype was recorded many times. The V and J genes are TRBV20-1 and TRBJ1-1; no definite D call. Germline CDR1 is DFQATT and CDR2 is SNEGSKA (reference sequence). Between the trimmed V and J ends, which lost 0 bases and 12 bases, there was a span of 11 bases. The CDR3 sequence is 11 residues long. The CDR3 sequence is CSARDSGLTFF. The CDR3 nucleotides are TGCAGTGCTAGAGATTCAGGTCTAACTTTCTTT.

This clonotype was counted many times. The chain links TRBV3-1 to TRBJ2-7, with 8 bases that match TRBD2. CDR3 length equals 15 residues. Germline-derived CDR1 and CDR2 are LGHDT and YNNKEL (reference sequence). V gave up 1 base and J gave up 0 bases; unmatched junction bases: 2. The CDR3 protein is CASSQGREASYEQYF. The CDR3 DNA is TGTGCCAGCAGCCAAGGGCGGGAGGCCTCCTACGAGCAGTACTTC.

V usage is TRBV7-9 and J usage is TRBJ2-6; tentatively, D is TRBD2 (5 bases). The V and J ends lost 1 base and 2 bases respectively, with 12 bases between them. Germline lookup yields CDR1 SEHNR and CDR2 FQNEAQ (reference sequence). The CDR3 is made up of 17 amino acids. CDR3 in DNA: TGTGCCAGCAGCTTAGGCCAGGACTTGGCTGGGGCCAACGTCCTGACTTTC. Its translation: CASSLGQDLAGANVLTF. Based on the CDR3 plus reference TRBV7-9 and TRBJ2-6, the full variable domain is DTGVSQNPRHKITKRGQNVTFRCDPISEHNRLYWYRQTLGQGPEFLTYFQNEAQLEKSRLLSDRFSAERPKGSFSTLEIQRTEQGDSAMYLCASSLGQDLAGANVLTFGAGSRLTVL.

This clonotype was seen repeatedly, ten times or more. This rearrangement joins TRBV29-1 to TRBJ2-7; 7 bases are a match to TRBD1. Germline V gene data show CDR1 as SQVTM and CDR2 as ANQGSEA. The CDR3 consists of 12 residues. After removal of 5 bases from V and 0 bases from J, the junction contained 1 base not matched to a gene. For the CDR3, the DNA is TGCAGCGTTCGGGACAGCTCCTACGAGCAGTACTTC. Protein sequence: CSVRDSSYEQYF.

The chain links TRBV20-1 to TRBJ2-7, with 8 bases lining up with TRBD2. This CDR3 is 16 amino acids long. The J segment lost 4 bases and the V segment lost 0 bases, leaving 11 bases of the junction unmatched. Germline V gene sequence: CDR1 DFQATT, CDR2 SNEGSKA (reference sequence). This CDR3 reads CSARDARAGVGYEQYF. CDR3 coding DNA: TGCAGTGCTAGAGATGCGCGAGCGGGAGTTGGTTACGAGCAGTACTTC.

This clonotype has at least ten counts. The chain uses TRBV27 and TRBJ1-1; D perhaps matches TRBD1 (5 bases). The CDR3 spans 18 residues. Between the trimmed V and J ends, which lost 0 bases and 2 bases, there was a span of 19 bases. Germline lookup yields CDR1 MNHEY and CDR2 SMNVEV (reference sequence). The CDR3 spells CASSLSRAAGRGNTEAFF. The CDR3 DNA is TGTGCCAGCAGTTTATCAAGGGCGGCAGGGCGCGGAAACACTGAAGCTTTCTTT.

This clonotype occurred a few times. The CDR3 sequence is CASGHGGISYEQYF. CDR3 coding DNA: TGCGCCAGCGGGCACGGCGGGATCTCCTACGAGCAGTACTTC. This chain joins TRBV4-1 and TRBJ2-7, with D tentatively TRBD2 (6 bases). This CDR3 region has 14 residues. The germline gives CDR1 MGHRA, CDR2 YSYEKL. The V gene lost 8 bases and the J gene lost 0 bases, with 14 bases spanning the gap.